This T cell receptor (beta chain) stems from a study of beta chain features in type 1 diabetes (dated by TCRdb to 2016 to 2019). In terms of the full investigation: No differences in mean age, gender distribution, total cell number or subset yield were found between patients and healthy donors. A total of around 110,000,000 sorted cells were examined across all samples, and RNA yield correlated strongly with the number of cells per subset. The study compared TCRB repertoires of sorted circulating CD4+ T cell subsets between recently diagnosed type 1 diabetes patients and matched healthy donors. Naive and central memory subsets were obtained from all 30 or so donors, but regulatory and stem cell-like memory subsets were isolated from only 8 patients and roughly eight healthy donors.

The CDR3 spans 17 residues, from the cysteine through the phenylalanine. Just the 51-base CDR3 DNA is kept, in frame starting at base 1. Looking up the germline V gene yields CDR1 SGHVS and CDR2 FQNEAQ. V is shortened by 2 bases, J by 0 bases, and the region joining them spans 17 bases. About this clone itself: Its target antigen remains unknown. Within one base of it there is no much larger clone, and no base qualities were kept.

From each donor, a single peripheral blood sample of approximately 0.11 L on average was drawn into heparinised tubes. Using a panel that included CD45RO, CCR7, CD25, CD127, CD95 and CD27, naive, central memory, regulatory and stem cell-like memory CD4+ T cells were sorted on a BD FACSAria II. All sorted populations exceeded 95% purity. PBMCs were isolated immediately by Lymphoprep density gradient centrifugation and stained directly without culture. So that batch effects would be minimized, each experiment stained and sorted samples in pairs, pairing one healthy donor with one patient. All of the isolated RNA was reverse transcribed with the High Capacity cDNA Reverse Transcription Kit, so expressed TCRB transcripts were sequenced. Naive, central memory and regulatory T cell samples underwent deep immunoSEQ sequencing, averaging around 3.6 million total reads per sample. Sorted cells were lysed in RLT buffer and RNA was extracted with DNase-treated RNeasy Micro or Mini kits, depending on cell number. To prevent cross-contamination, each cell subset was processed individually, whereas patient and healthy donor samples were processed jointly. TCRB sequences were amplified from cDNA with the immunoSEQ multiplex PCR, producing 87-bp fragments spanning the CDR3 region. Sequencing of the amplicons was done on the Illumina HiSeq platform. On the authors' methods: PCR bias was corrected computationally using synthetic template baselines, and reads within Hamming distance 2 were collapsed, with unmergeable singletons discarded. Reads were aligned against IMGT so that V, D and J genes, CDR3 length and insertions or deletions at six rearrangement sites could be assigned. Within each subset, clonotype counts were normalized to sorted cell number, after which true diversity and Gini coefficients were computed with the tcR R package. Repertoire sharing was quantified using the overlap coefficient calculated on TCRB nucleotide sequences. As a proxy for the pre-selection repertoire, out-of-frame TCRB sequences from naive cells were analyzed. Imported from immuneACCESS, the table was reduced by TCRdb to in-frame sequences with V and J called. These copies leave out some clones; in studies compared against another copy, an unresolved V gene accounts for under half, and the cause of the remainder is not known. V and J calls and clone size are copied from that table; D and trimming were computed from the DNA. The sample includes about 360,000 clones, with around 12% observed a single time. The top ten clones comprise approximately 0.015% of the sample.

General findings and caveats noted by the study authors: Fewer insertions and more nucleotide deletions at VDJ recombination sites were observed in patients with type 1 diabetes, implying thymic rearrangement abnormalities. Because cDNA rather than genomic DNA was sequenced, highly expressing activated cells could have been over-represented, although no difference in activation and CD3 levels was found between groups. Shorter templates might have been favored by PCR, but patient and control samples were amplified and corrected together, so both groups would have been affected equally by any skew. Type 1 diabetes patients showed a moderate but significant shortening of TCRB CDR3 length in all four CD4+ subsets. HLA sub-analyses involved small numbers of individuals, so any influence of HLA type on TCRB rearrangement remained unresolved. Naive, central memory and regulatory TCRB repertoires appeared more similar among patients than among healthy donors.

Input material: naive CD4+ T cells from blood. Reading the label with the study, this specimen's cell subset or site is: true naive CD4+ T cells. The clonotype comes from a man younger than 35 in good health. The V and J segments used are TRBV7-8 and TRBJ2-7; TRBD1 is a possible D gene, resting on 7 matching bases. CDR3 loop: CASSLTAGGFTSYEQYF. The base sequence is TGTGCCAGCAGCTTAACGGCAGGGGGGTTCACCTCCTACGAGCAGTACTTC.